This TCR beta chain appears in the sequencing data of a study of beta chain features in type 1 diabetes. Findings and caveats of the study: Among patients with Type 1 diabetes, TCRB CDR3s were moderately but significantly shorter in every one of the four CD4+ subsets.

Since all of the isolated RNA was reverse transcribed, expressed TCRB transcripts were what got sequenced. Deep immunoSEQ sequencing covered naive, central memory and regulatory T cell samples. Assay used: immunoSEQ multiplex PCR; TCRdb lists only in-frame clones, some missing. The top ten clones hold about 0.7% of a sample with about 160,000 clones, around 9.7% of them seen once. V dropped 0 bases and J dropped 5 bases, with 13 bases sitting between them. This CDR3 region has 15 residues. Germline-derived CDR1 and CDR2 are SGHDN and FVKESK. This clone came up a few times. The target antigen is unknown.

This chain connects TRBV14 to TRBJ2-5; a possible D gene is TRBD2 (5 bases). The TCR originated in a woman in her twenties or thirties with type 1 diabetes. Sample: central memory CD4+ T cells from blood. The chain's CDR3 is CASSQDGTGEETQYF. CDR3 nucleotides: TGTGCCAGCAGCCAAGATGGCACCGGGGAGGAGACCCAGTACTTC. Together with reference TRBV14 and TRBJ2-5, the CDR3 gives the full variable domain: EAGVTQFPSHSVIEKGQTVTLRCDPISGHDNLYWYRRVMGKEIKFLLHFVKESKQDESGMPNNRFLAERTGGTYSTLKVQPAELEDSGVYFCASSQDGTGEETQYFGPGTRLLVL.